The next 16 T cell receptor beta chains were all read from a single sample in a study of blood T cells in healthy people across ages. Through a sample-barcoded 5' primer and a J-beta primer mix, a second PCR was run for roughly 7 to 11 cycles. MiXCR was run by TCRdb on the 5' RACE reads, yielding one entry per CDR3 protein. The profile shows about 620,000 distinct CDR3 sequences, 40% to 65% of them singletons. The specimen sequenced was blood. The source of these receptors is a woman of 80 years or more in good health.

The chain joins TRBV6-1 to TRBJ1-5; D not certain. The CDR3 runs 11 residues. Germline CDR1 MNHNS, CDR2 SASEGT. The V end lost 1 base, the J end lost 6 bases, and 1 base lay between the germline ends. In nucleotides, the CDR3 is TGTGCCAGCAGTGAAGGTCAGCCCCAGCATTTT. Its translation: CASSEGQPQHF.

This sequence joins TRBV12-3 or TRBV12-4 and TRBJ2-1; D tentatively fits TRBD1 or TRBD2 (5 bases each). Trimming took 6 bases from V and 0 from J, leaving 15 bases between them. The CDR3 has 16 amino acids. CDR3 residues: CASSLGGGRSYNEQFF. For the CDR3, the DNA is TGTGCCAGCAGCCTTGGGGGTGGTCGCTCCTACAATGAGCAGTTCTTC.

The chain couples TRBV4-3 to TRBJ2-7; D is undetermined. The J call is uncertain, as TRBJ2-5 better fits the DNA end. CDR1 LGHNA and CDR2 YSLEER come from the germline V gene. CDR3 length: 12 residues. The CDR3 sequence: CASKSDLGTQYF. CDR3 in DNA: TGCGCCAGCAAGTCGGACCTGGGGACCCAGTACTTC.

This clonotype was seen repeatedly, ten times or more. The genes are TRBV6-5 and TRBJ1-2, with a weak D call TRBD1 (5 bases). CDR3 length equals 13 residues. From germline, CDR1 is MNHEY and CDR2 SVGAGI. Trimming stripped 5 bases from V and 6 bases from J, with 13 bases between. In nucleotides, the CDR3 is TGTGCCAGCAGTGATTCCGGGGGTAATGGCTACACCTTC. Its protein is CASSDSGGNGYTF.

V gene TRBV2 combines with J gene TRBJ2-7, with 7 nucleotides matching TRBD1. Germline loops: CDR1 SNHLY, CDR2 FYNNEI. V shed 1 base, J shed 2 bases, and the junction held 2 bases outside the gene matches. The CDR3 loop spans 14 amino acids. The CDR3 nucleotides are TGTGCCAGCAGTGAAGGGGACAGAACCTACGAGCAGTACTTC. Translation: CASSEGDRTYEQYF. The whole variable domain, remainder taken from reference TRBV2 and TRBJ2-7, is EPEVTQTPSHQVTQMGQEVILRCVPISNHLYFYWYRQILGQKVEFLVSFYNNEISEKSEIFDDQFSVERPDGSNFTLKIRSTKLEDSAMYFCASSEGDRTYEQYFGPGTRLTVT.

With regard to this clonotype: At one end, the junction sequence differs from germline, possibly due to a read error. J is TRBJ2-1 and V is TRBV29-1; the D is unclear. This CDR3 contains 11 residues. Germline V lookup: CDR1 SQVTM, CDR2 ANQGSEA. CDR3: CSVEGYSEQFF. For the CDR3, the DNA is TGCAGCGTTGAAGGTTACAGTGAGCAGTTCTTC.

This clonotype was counted only a few times. This chain uses TRBV9 with TRBJ2-6; no definite D call. The CDR3 length is 13 residues. Germline loops: CDR1 SGDLS, CDR2 YYNGEE. The germline V and J ends were trimmed by 7 bases and 1 base, with 6 bases remaining between them. This chain's CDR3 is CASELSGANVLTF. For the CDR3, the DNA is TGTGCCAGCGAGTTGTCTGGGGCCAACGTCCTGACTTTC.

V and J are TRBV20-1 and TRBJ2-1, with TRBD1 identical over 7 bases. CDR1 is DFQATT, CDR2 SNEGSKA, per germline (reference sequence). This CDR3 region has 16 residues. The V segment lost 6 bases and the J segment 0 bases; nucleotides outside the gene matches: 11. The CDR3, as DNA: TGCAGTGCCAACGACAGGGTCGCCAGCTCCTACAATGAGCAGTTCTTC. Residues: CSANDRVASSYNEQFF.

J is TRBJ1-6 and V is TRBV11-2; 9 positions match TRBD1. This CDR3 has 16 residues. CDR1 and CDR2 (germline): SGHAT, FQNNGV. Germline trimming cut 2 bases from V and 7 bases from J; bases unmatched to any gene: 6. The CDR3 loop reads CASSLRGTGRNSPLHF. The CDR3 DNA follows: TGTGCCAGCAGCTTACGCGGGACAGGGAGGAATTCACCCCTCCACTTT.

The V and J genes are TRBV7-2 and TRBJ2-7; TRBD2 matches at 8 bases. The germline V gene has CDR1 SGHTA and CDR2 FQGNSA. This CDR3 has 16 amino acids. The V gene end was trimmed by 5 bases and the J gene end by 0 bases; junction bases not matched to a gene: 9. Here the CDR3 DNA reads TGTGCCAGCAGCCCAAGTGGTCTAGCGGGCTCCTACGAGCAGTACTTC. Its protein product is CASSPSGLAGSYEQYF.

V gene TRBV27 combines with J gene TRBJ2-6; 7 positions agree with TRBD1. V lost 5 bases, J lost 0 bases, and 1 base stayed unmatched. Germline V gives CDR1 MNHEY, CDR2 SMNVEV (reference sequence). The CDR3 has 15 amino acids. The DNA for the CDR3 is TGTGCCAGCAGTGCAGGGGGCTCTGGGGCCAACGTCCTGACTTTC. Residues: CASSAGGSGANVLTF.

This rearrangement joins TRBV9 to TRBJ1-2, with D possibly being TRBD1 (6 bases). Germline values: CDR1 SGDLS, CDR2 YYNGEE. This CDR3 comprises 13 residues. Trimming removed 2 bases at V and 7 bases at J, with 12 bases between. CDR3 nucleotide sequence: TGTGCCAGCAGCGTTTACAGGGAGGTTGGCTACACCTTC. It is translated as CASSVYREVGYTF.

The chain is built from TRBV4-2 and TRBJ2-5, with D unclear. The tail of the sequence fits TRBJ2-7 better, so the J call may be wrong. This CDR3 is 15 amino acids long. CDR1 LGHNA and CDR2 YNFKEQ come from the germline V gene. Here the CDR3 reads CASSQDQTAGYEQYF. The CDR3 region has the DNA TGTGCCAGCAGCCAAGATCAGACGGCTGGCTACGAGCAGTACTTC.

This clonotype was seen repeatedly, ten times or more. The rearrangement uses TRBV25-1 and TRBJ2-7; D uncertain. The CDR3 extends over 15 amino acids. Trimming took 6 bases from V and 0 from J, leaving 15 bases between them. CDR1 MGHDK and CDR2 SYGVNS come from the germline V gene. The CDR3 region is CASSVGRSSSYEQYF. The DNA for the CDR3 is TGTGCCAGCAGCGTAGGTCGGTCTAGCTCCTACGAGCAGTACTTC.

The chain joins TRBV18 to TRBJ1-6, with D possibly matching TRBD1 (6 bases). This CDR3 has 15 amino acids. Deletions cut 6 bases from V and 8 bases from J, with 17 bases between. Germline V lookup: CDR1 KGHSH, CDR2 LQKENI. The CDR3: CASSALGQLDSPLHF. The CDR3 DNA reads as TGTGCCAGCTCGGCCCTAGGACAGCTGGATTCACCCCTCCACTTT. The variable domain in full, with the rest retrieved from reference TRBV18 and TRBJ1-6, is NAGVMQNPRHLVRRRGQEARLRCSPMKGHSHVYWYRQLPEEGLKFMVYLQKENIIDESGMPKERFSAEFPKEGPSILRIQQVVRGDSAAYFCASSALGQLDSPLHFGNGTRLTVT.

This clonotype showed up many times. The V and J genes are TRBV29-1 and TRBJ2-1, with a weak D call TRBD1 (6 bases). From germline, CDR1 is SQVTM and CDR2 ANQGSEA. The CDR3 totals 15 residues. V shed 5 bases and J shed 4 bases, with 18 bases lying between them. CDR3 DNA: TGCAGCGTTCCGGGCAGGGGCCCCGCATACAATGAGCAGTTCTTC. Protein product: CSVPGRGPAYNEQFF.